Below, 10 T cell receptor beta chains from the same sample are listed, as sequenced in a study of cytomegalovirus exposure and HLA in healthy donors. The PCR used 60 Vbeta and 13 Jbeta primers. The repertoire was sequenced with immunoSEQ multiplex PCR; TCRdb's copy has only in-frame clones and lacks some. Found here are under 150,000 clones, about 80% of them singletons; the top ten hold 1.4% to 1.5%. The material sequenced was PBMCs. These receptors were collected from a man between 25 and 39 years old in good health and CMV-seropositive.

The chain carries TRBV4-2 and TRBJ1-2; D remains unclear. Germline V gene lookup returns CDR1 LGHNA and CDR2 YNFKEQ. V was trimmed by 0 bases and J by 8 bases, leaving 16 bases between them. This CDR3 contains 15 residues. The CDR3 region has the DNA TGTGCCAGCAGCCAAGAAGAGGGCCGCTCTATGGGCTACACCTTC. This sequence encodes CASSQEEGRSMGYTF.

This clone was seen a handful of times. The chain combines TRBV10-1 with TRBJ1-1; a possible D gene is TRBD1 (5 bases). The V and J ends lost 0 bases and 8 bases respectively, with 10 bases between them. Germline values: CDR1 WNHNN, CDR2 SYGVQD (reference sequence). CDR3 length: 13 amino acids. The CDR3 loop is CASSESGTKEAFF. The CDR3 nucleotides read TGCGCCAGCAGTGAGTCCGGGACTAAGGAAGCTTTCTTT.

The chain links TRBV5-6 to TRBJ2-2; TRBD1 agrees at 7 bases. The CDR3 sequence is 14 residues long. The V gene's germline CDR1 is SGHDT and CDR2 YYEEEE. With V trimmed by 0 bases and J by 7 bases, 3 bases remained unmatched. The CDR3 DNA sequence: TGTGCCAGCAGCTTGGAAACAGGGGTCGGGGAGCTGTTTTTT. It encodes CASSLETGVGELFF.

This chain connects TRBV7-3 to TRBJ2-3, with TRBD1 identical over 7 bases. Germline V lookup: CDR1 SGHTA, CDR2 FQGTGA. After removal of 1 base from V and 12 bases from J, the junction contained 19 bases not matched to a gene. This CDR3 is built from 17 residues. The CDR3, as DNA: TGTGCCAGCAGCTTAAACCCACCCCAATTTAGACAGGGTAGTCAGTATTTT. Residues: CASSLNPPQFRQGSQYF.

V usage is TRBV5-1 and J usage is TRBJ2-2; 10 nucleotides line up with TRBD2. Germline trimming cut 0 bases from V and 5 bases from J; bases unmatched to any gene: 7. The CDR3 is 17 amino acids. Germline V gives CDR1 SGHRS, CDR2 YFSETQ. The CDR3 DNA reads as TGCGCCAGCAGCTTGGCCCTCCTAGCGGGGGATACCGGGGAGCTGTTTTTT. Translation gives CASSLALLAGDTGELFF.

This clone was seen just once. V gene TRBV28 combines with J gene TRBJ1-1; tentatively, D is TRBD1 (5 bases). The CDR3 has 14 amino acids. Between the trimmed V and J ends, which lost 0 bases and 1 base, there was a span of 6 bases. The germline gives CDR1 MDHEN, CDR2 SYDVKM. The CDR3 loop is CASSLWQGNTEAFF. The CDR3 coding sequence is TGTGCCAGCAGTTTATGGCAGGGGAACACTGAAGCTTTCTTT.

The V gene is TRBV28, the J gene TRBJ2-2; D not certain. The CDR3 runs to 14 residues. Trimming left V 6 bases short and J 8 bases short, with 16 bases between. The germline gives CDR1 MDHEN, CDR2 SYDVKM. The CDR3 bases are TGTGCCAGCAGCCTAGACGGCTCTATAGGGGAGCTGTTTTTT. This encodes CASSLDGSIGELFF.

The chain uses TRBV5-1 and TRBJ2-5; 11 nucleotides align to TRBD2. The J call is in doubt because the DNA end fits TRBJ2-7 better. CDR3 length equals 16 residues. The germline V gene encodes CDR1 SGHRS and CDR2 YFSETQ. CDR3 amino acids: CASSFEGLAVSYEQYF. CDR3 in DNA: TGCGCCAGCAGCTTCGAGGGACTAGCGGTCTCCTACGAGCAGTACTTC.

This clone was observed once. V and J are TRBV5-5 and TRBJ2-7; no clear D. The CDR3 totals 14 residues. Germline loops: CDR1 SGHKS, CDR2 YYEKEE (reference sequence). V lost 1 base and J 3 bases, leaving 11 bases between the germline ends. CDR3 residues: CASSLNQAVYEQYF. DNA for the CDR3: TGTGCCAGCAGCTTGAACCAGGCAGTCTACGAGCAGTACTTC.

The chain has TRBV6-6 and TRBJ1-2; D is undetermined. Germline V gives CDR1 MNHNY, CDR2 SVGAGI (reference sequence). Trimming stripped 5 bases from V and 3 bases from J, with 4 bases between. The CDR3 has 11 residues. CDR3 bases: TGTGCCAGCAGTCCCGACTATGGCTACACCTTC. Protein product: CASSPDYGYTF.